What follows are 30 T cell receptor beta chains derived from one specimen sequenced in a study of blood T cell repertoires in COVID-19. Only in-frame clones appear in the TCRdb table, and some are missing; sequencing was by immunoSEQ multiplex PCR. The table lists roughly 300,000 clones, roughly 90% of them singletons, with about 6.8% in the top ten. Source material: peripheral blood. These receptors all come from a man younger than 35 who had recovered from COVID-19.

CDR3 sequence reads: CASSGPGTGKSYNEQFF. The CDR3 DNA sequence: TGTGCCAGCAGCGGACCCGGGACAGGGAAATCTTACAATGAGCAGTTCTTC. The chain is built from TRBV7-3 and TRBJ2-1; TRBD1 agrees at 9 bases. The germline V gene has CDR1 SGHTA and CDR2 FQGTGA. The CDR3 has 17 residues. V gave up 5 bases and J gave up 4 bases; unmatched junction bases: 12.

The chain combines TRBV29-1 with TRBJ2-7; 9 bases are a match to TRBD1. V lost 6 bases, J lost 1 base, and 10 bases stayed unmatched. Germline V CDR1 and CDR2: SQVTM, ANQGSEA. The CDR3 has 15 amino acids. The CDR3 DNA sequence: TGCAGCGTCACCGCCGGGACAGGGCTATCCTACGAGCAGTACTTC. This sequence encodes CSVTAGTGLSYEQYF.

The genes are TRBV2 and TRBJ2-7; 7 nucleotides agree with TRBD2. The CDR3 runs 16 residues. The germline CDR1 and CDR2 sequences are SNHLY and FYNNEI. V dropped 3 bases and J dropped 3; count of bases not matched to a gene: 11. The CDR3 DNA reads as TGTGCCAGCAGTGAGGTCCAGGTGACTAGCAGCTACGAGCAGTACTTC. This encodes CASSEVQVTSSYEQYF.

A few counts support this clone. The rearrangement uses TRBV6-2 or TRBV6-3 and TRBJ2-7, with 10 bases fitting TRBD2. The germline gives CDR1 MNHEY, CDR2 SVGEGT. With 2 bases clipped from V and 3 bases from J, the junction kept 10 bases outside the gene matches. The CDR3 contains 17 residues. In DNA, the CDR3 is TGTGCCAGCAGTTACGCGGTAACGGGACTAGCGCACTACGAGCAGTACTTC. Its translation is CASSYAVTGLAHYEQYF.

V usage is TRBV19 and J usage is TRBJ1-3, with TRBD1 matching over 9 bases. Trimming took 3 bases from V and 6 from J; bases not matched to a gene: 3. The length of the CDR3 is 14 residues. The germline gives CDR1 LNHDA, CDR2 SQIVND (reference sequence). The CDR3 nucleotides read TGTGCCAGTAGTATGGGACAGGGCGCAAACACCATATATTTT. It translates to CASSMGQGANTIYF.

J is TRBJ2-1 and V is TRBV27; 13 positions match TRBD2. The V gene end was trimmed by 4 bases and the J gene end by 0 bases; junction bases not matched to a gene: 9. The V gene's germline CDR1 is MNHEY and CDR2 SMNVEV (reference sequence). The CDR3 is made up of 19 amino acids. The DNA of the CDR3 is TGTGCCAGCAGTTCCTGGACTAGCGGGGGCCAGAGCTCCTACAATGAGCAGTTCTTC. It yields the protein CASSSWTSGGQSSYNEQFF.

The chain has TRBV18 and TRBJ1-6; D uncertain. This CDR3 spans 15 amino acids. Germline assignment: CDR1 KGHSH and CDR2 LQKENI. Trimming took 2 bases from V and 0 from J, leaving 5 bases between them. Written as DNA, the CDR3 is TGTGCCAGCTCACCATCCAGCTCCTATAATTCACCCCTCCACTTT. Its protein product is CASSPSSSYNSPLHF.

This clone showed up just a few times. This chain connects TRBV6-5 to TRBJ1-6; tentative D call: TRBD1 (6 bases). CDR1 MNHEY and CDR2 SVGAGI come from the germline V gene. Trimming pared 6 bases from V and 6 bases from J, leaving 12 bases between. CDR3 length: 14 amino acids. In nucleotides, the CDR3 is TGTGCCAGCAGAAAGGACAGAGCTAATTCACCCCTCCACTTT. As protein: CASRKDRANSPLHF.

The V call is TRBV14, the J call TRBJ2-7, with D unresolved. The CDR3 is made up of 12 amino acids. CDR1 and CDR2 from the germline V gene are SGHDN and FVKESK. V was clipped by 2 bases and J by 3 bases, with 5 bases between them. The CDR3 loop reads CASSQYSYEQYF. The CDR3 nucleotides read TGTGCCAGCAGCCAATACAGCTACGAGCAGTACTTC.

The rearrangement joins TRBV2 to TRBJ1-1, with a possible D match to TRBD1 (6 bases). The germline V gene has CDR1 SNHLY and CDR2 FYNNEI. This CDR3 region has 12 residues. V lost 6 bases, J lost 7 bases, and 12 bases lay in between. The CDR3 protein is CASSLQGYEAFF. Here the CDR3 DNA reads TGTGCCAGCAGCTTACAGGGTTATGAAGCTTTCTTT.

This clone was counted a few times. The chain couples TRBV4-3 to TRBJ2-1, with D perhaps TRBD2 (5 bases). Trimming pared 0 bases from V and 6 bases from J, leaving 18 bases between. There are 17 residues in the CDR3. Germline V gene lookup returns CDR1 LGHNA and CDR2 YSLEER. CDR3 protein: CASSQDSTGNRLNEQFF. The CDR3 nucleotides are TGCGCCAGCAGCCAAGATTCGACGGGGAACCGGCTCAATGAGCAGTTCTTC.

The DNA for the CDR3 is TGTGCCAGCAGCTGGACAGACATGAACACTGAAGCTTTCTTT. It encodes CASSWTDMNTEAFF. The chain employs TRBV6-5 and TRBJ1-1; D possibly corresponds to TRBD1 (6 bases). This CDR3 has 14 amino acids. Trimming shortened V by 6 bases and J by 0 bases, and 11 bases separated the two germline ends. Germline assignment: CDR1 MNHEY and CDR2 SVGAGI.

The chain links TRBV27 to TRBJ2-5, with 8 positions matching TRBD1. J gave up 4 bases and V 7 bases, and 8 bases lay outside the gene matches. CDR3 length: 14 amino acids. Germline V gene data show CDR1 as MNHEY and CDR2 as SMNVEV (reference sequence). The CDR3 bases are TGTGCCAGCACTTCAACAGGGGGTCGAGAGACCCAGTACTTC. Translated: CASTSTGGRETQYF.

This clone is a singleton in its sample. The chain is built from TRBV5-1 and TRBJ1-5; D perhaps matches TRBD1 (6 bases). This CDR3 has 13 amino acids. The V and J ends lost 5 bases and 7 bases respectively, with 13 bases between them. Germline CDR1 reads SGHRS; CDR2 reads YFSETQ. CDR3 sequence: CASSLGAGQPQHF. CDR3 in DNA: TGCGCCAGCAGTCTGGGGGCCGGACAGCCCCAGCATTTT. Full variable domain (missing parts from reference TRBV5-1 and TRBJ1-5): KAGVTQTPRYLIKTRGQQVTLSCSPISGHRSVSWYQQTPGQGLQFLFEYFSETQRNKGNFPGRFSGRQFSNSRSEMNVSTLELGDSALYLCASSLGAGQPQHFGDGTRLSIL.

The chain couples TRBV10-3 to TRBJ2-2; 7 bases are shared with TRBD2. Germline trimming cut 8 bases from V and 5 bases from J; bases unmatched to any gene: 2. Germline V lookup: CDR1 ENHRY, CDR2 SYGVKD. This CDR3 has 12 amino acids. The CDR3: CAIGGGTGELFF. The CDR3 DNA is TGTGCCATCGGCGGGGGTACCGGGGAGCTGTTTTTT.

This chain links TRBV19 with TRBJ2-7; maybe TRBD2 (6 bases). Germline values: CDR1 LNHDA, CDR2 SQIVND (reference sequence). The V end was cut by 3 bases, the J end by 3 bases, with 9 bases between. The CDR3 has 13 amino acids. Here the CDR3 DNA reads TGTGCCAGTAGTATCGGGGGATACTACGAGCAGTACTTC. Its translation: CASSIGGYYEQYF.

The rearrangement uses TRBV19 and TRBJ2-1; D is ambiguous. Germline V gene lookup returns CDR1 LNHDA and CDR2 SQIVND (reference sequence). V shed 4 bases and J shed 2 bases, with 6 bases lying between them. The CDR3 spans 13 residues. Here the CDR3 reads CASSRDTYNEQFF. For the CDR3, the DNA is TGTGCCAGTAGTAGAGATACCTACAATGAGCAGTTCTTC.

This CDR3 is CAISDATGTSGNTIYF. CDR3 in DNA: TGTGCCATCAGTGATGCGACAGGGACCTCTGGAAACACCATATATTTT. The chain uses TRBV10-3 and TRBJ1-3; 7 positions match TRBD1. Germline V gene lookup returns CDR1 ENHRY and CDR2 SYGVKD. After removal of 3 bases from V and 0 bases from J, the junction contained 5 bases not matched to a gene. This CDR3 spans 16 amino acids.

The chain links TRBV7-9 to TRBJ2-6; TRBD1 aligns across 12 bases. Germline trimming cut 2 bases from V and 0 bases from J; bases unmatched to any gene: 5. This CDR3 is 19 amino acids long. CDR1 is SEHNR, CDR2 FQNEAQ, per germline (reference sequence). CDR3 region: CASSLSRDRGLSGANVLTF. CDR3 nucleotide sequence: TGTGCCAGCAGCTTATCCCGGGACAGGGGGCTCTCTGGGGCCAACGTCCTGACTTTC.

The genes are TRBV25-1 and TRBJ1-2; tentative D call: TRBD1 (5 bases). The CDR3 extends over 15 amino acids. The germline gives CDR1 MGHDK, CDR2 SYGVNS. Deletions cut 0 bases from V and 4 bases from J, with 12 bases between. The CDR3 sequence is CASSEYYGASYGYTF. The DNA for the CDR3 is TGTGCCAGCAGTGAATATTATGGGGCATCCTATGGCTACACCTTC.

V and J are TRBV27 and TRBJ2-7, with a weak D call TRBD2 (6 bases). With 5 bases removed from V and 5 bases from J, the gap between germline ends came to 19 bases. CDR3 size: 15 residues. CDR1 and CDR2 from the germline V gene are MNHEY and SMNVEV (reference sequence). The CDR3 is CASSPGGLPVDEQYF. CDR3 bases: TGTGCCAGCAGTCCCGGGGGACTCCCCGTCGACGAGCAGTACTTC.

A single count supports this clone. The chain links TRBV7-6 to TRBJ2-7; D perhaps matches TRBD2 (5 bases). Germline V gene data show CDR1 as SGHVS and CDR2 as FNYEAQ. The CDR3 has 16 residues. V was shortened by 4 bases and J by 1 base, with 17 bases between the two germline ends. Here the CDR3 reads CASSSGILSGSYEQYF. The CDR3 bases are TGTGCCAGCAGCTCCGGCATTTTGAGCGGATCCTACGAGCAGTACTTC. The full variable domain, in which reference TRBV7-6 and TRBJ2-7 provide the parts outside the CDR3, is GAGVSQSPRYKVTKRGQDVALRCDPISGHVSLYWYRQALGQGPEFLTYFNYEAQQDKSGLPNDRFSAERPEGSISTLTIQRTEQRDSAMYRCASSSGILSGSYEQYFGPGTRLTVT.

The chain carries TRBV19 and TRBJ2-3, with 8 bases that match TRBD2. This CDR3 has 14 residues. CDR1 is LNHDA, CDR2 SQIVND, per germline (reference sequence). Trimming at V came to 9 bases and at J to 3 bases, leaving 8 bases not matched to a gene. CDR3 DNA sequence: TGTGCCAGCGGGCGGGGGGTGGAGACAGATACGCAGTATTTT. This sequence encodes CASGRGVETDTQYF. The entire variable domain, with the rest obtained from reference TRBV19 and TRBJ2-3, is as follows: DGGITQSPKYLFRKEGQNVTLSCEQNLNHDAMYWYRQDPGQGLRLIYYSQIVNDFQKGDIAEGYSVSREKKESFPLTVTSAQKNPTAFYLCASGRGVETDTQYFGPGTRLTVL.

This clone is a singleton in its sample. The rearrangement joins TRBV19 to TRBJ2-5, with a tentative D call TRBD1 (6 bases). Trimming left V 1 base short and J 2 bases short, with 11 bases between. The CDR3 runs to 15 residues. Per the germline V gene, CDR1 is LNHDA and CDR2 is SQIVND (reference sequence). The CDR3 region has the DNA TGTGCCAGTAGTATAGGGGGCAGGGGTCAAGAGACCCAGTACTTC. Its translation: CASSIGGRGQETQYF.

The rearrangement uses TRBV12-3 or TRBV12-4 and TRBJ1-1, with unresolved D. The V and J ends lost 6 bases and 10 bases respectively, with 9 bases between them. The CDR3 loop spans 10 amino acids. As DNA, the CDR3 is TGTGCCAGCAGAACGTCGGGAGCTTTCTTT. Translated, it gives CASRTSGAFF.

The CDR3 loop is CASSLASGLAGVSEQFF. CDR3 in DNA: TGTGCCAGCAGCTTAGCTAGTGGTCTAGCGGGAGTAAGTGAGCAGTTCTTC. The rearrangement links TRBV11-2 to TRBJ2-1; TRBD2 matches 10 bases. This CDR3 has 17 amino acids. From germline, CDR1 is SGHAT and CDR2 FQNNGV. J gave up 9 bases and V 1 base, and 12 bases lay outside the gene matches.

V usage is TRBV30 and J usage is TRBJ1-1; unclear D gene. CDR1 GTSNPN and CDR2 SVGIG come from the germline V gene (reference sequence). V was cut by 0 bases and J by 1 base, with 18 bases left in between. This CDR3 is 17 amino acids long. The CDR3, as DNA: TGTGCCTGGAGTGTACGAAATCCCGGAACTAGGAACACTGAAGCTTTCTTT. This translates into CAWSVRNPGTRNTEAFF. The variable domain in full, with the rest retrieved from reference TRBV30 and TRBJ1-1, is SQTIHQWPATLVQPVGSPLSLECTVEGTSNPNLYWYRQAAGRGLQLLFYSVGIGQISSEVPQNLSASRPQDRQFILSSKKLLLSDSGFYLCAWSVRNPGTRNTEAFFGQGTRLTVV.

CDR3 bases: TGCGCCAGCAGCAGCGGACAGGGGGAAACAGATACGCAGTATTTT. Translation gives CASSSGQGETDTQYF. The chain is built from TRBV5-1 and TRBJ2-3; 10 bases agree with TRBD1. J was trimmed by 3 bases and V by 4 bases; bases with no gene match: 5. This CDR3 is 15 amino acids long. The germline V gene has CDR1 SGHRS and CDR2 YFSETQ.

V gene TRBV9 combines with J gene TRBJ2-1; the match to TRBD2 covers 7 bases. Looked up from germline, CDR1 is SGDLS and CDR2 is YYNGEE. Trimming at V came to 4 bases and at J to 7 bases, leaving 26 bases not matched to a gene. The CDR3 totals 20 residues. CDR3 sequence (DNA): TGTGCCAGCAGCTATCAACCAACCCAAAGCGGGATAAGCGTAGGGAATGAGCAGTTCTTC. This translates into CASSYQPTQSGISVGNEQFF.

With respect to this clone: An end of the junction differs from the germline gene, which may be a read error. The J gene is TRBJ2-2, the V gene TRBV7-7, with 9 bases fitting TRBD1. The germline V gene has CDR1 SSHAT and CDR2 FNYEAQ (reference sequence). The CDR3 length is 17 residues. CDR3 sequence (DNA): TGTGCTAGCAGCTTAAACTTGGGACAGGGTATGGACGGGGAGCTGTTTTTT. As protein: CASSLNLGQGMDGELFF.